This TCR beta chain derives from a study of blood T cells in healthy people across ages. They isolated at least 6 million PBMCs from each sample. At least 5 micrograms of total RNA were extracted per sample. Alongside a J-beta primer mix, a sample-barcoded 5' primer served in a second PCR lasting roughly 6 to 12 cycles. TCRdb re-analysed the 5' RACE reads in MiXCR, keeping a single row per CDR3 protein. This table has more than 1.4 million distinct CDR3 sequences, 40% to 50% appearing once. J gave up 4 bases and V 1 base, and 4 bases lay outside the gene matches. Germline V gives CDR1 SGHAT, CDR2 FQDESV (reference sequence). The CDR3 covers 15 residues.

The chain employs TRBV11-1 and TRBJ2-1; 7 bases map to TRBD2. The clonotype originates from a young woman in good health. What was sequenced was blood. The DNA for the CDR3 is TGTGCCAGCAGCTTAGTGGGGGAGGGATACAATGAGCAGTTCTTC. It translates to CASSLVGEGYNEQFF. The full variable domain, rest sourced from reference TRBV11-1 and TRBJ2-1, is EAEVAQSPRYKITEKSQAVAFWCDPISGHATLYWYRQILGQGPELLVQFQDESVVDDSQLPKDRFSAERLKGVDSTLKIQPAELGDSAMYLCASSLVGEGYNEQFFGPGTRLTVL.